The present T cell receptor beta chain was sequenced within a study of blood T cell repertoires in COVID-19. The wider study: T cells, B-cell-depleted T cells, or PBMCs supplied cDNA or gDNA.

This CDR3 comprises 15 residues. Germline assignment: CDR1 SGHNT and CDR2 YENEEA. V lost 5 bases and J lost 4; bases outside the gene matches: 6. Clones were sequenced by immunoSEQ multiplex PCR, and TCRdb holds only the in-frame ones, with some missing. The sample shows under 250,000 clones, 70% to 90% of them seen only once. Sequencing was done on a sample of peripheral blood. This TCR was sampled from a man aged 50 to 59 with acute or convalescent COVID-19. J is TRBJ1-3 and V is TRBV11-3, with 9 bases fitting TRBD1. In nucleotides, the CDR3 is TGTGCCAGCAGCATCCGCGACAGGGGGGGAAACACCATATATTTT. Translation gives CASSIRDRGGNTIYF.